The present entry profiles one T cell receptor beta chain with its context. Its antigen is as yet unknown. The data stem from a study of shared clonotypes between healthy human individuals. Generated by immunoSEQ multiplex PCR, the TCRdb table keeps only in-frame clones and is missing some. The sample lists 950,000 to 1,100,000 clones; about 75% were seen once. Study results and caveats: Blood was the only sampled material, and tissue repertoires likely differ.

This receptor was obtained from a man aged 18-30 years in good health. Sequenced material: memory CD4+ T cells sorted from blood. Subset given: CD45RA-negative fraction.

The CDR3 reads CSGGASTDTQYF. The CDR3 region has the DNA TGTTCGGGCGGGGCTAGCACAGATACGCAGTATTTT. The rearrangement uses TRBV30 and TRBJ2-3, with TRBD2 as a possible D gene (6 bases). The CDR3 runs 12 residues. Germline V gene sequence: CDR1 GTSNPN, CDR2 SVGIG (reference sequence).